The clone carrying this T cell receptor (beta chain) was picked up a small number of times. Antigen specificity is unknown. Time point of the sample: newly diagnosed GD, antithyroid drugs for less than 3 months. Scientists built the TCR library using RNA that was extracted from PBMCs. With iRepertoire HTBI primers and Arm-PCR of CDR3 regions, TCR beta libraries were built. Methods used by the authors: Identified segments across samples numbered about 64 TRBV and more than 12 TRBJ. One entry per CDR3 protein results from TCRdb running MiXCR on the multiplex PCR reads. The V and J calls and clone size come from TCRdb's table, not from the authors' own analysis. The sample includes 450,000 to 700,000 distinct CDR3 sequences, approximately 12% of them seen just once. The data were obtained in a study of regulatory T cells in long-lasting Graves disease. Study-level points and caveats: The persistent group shared 2,741 public clonotypes, more than the approximately 880 shared by new patients.

Germline values: CDR1 KGHSH, CDR2 LQKENI. Trimming took 6 bases from V and 7 from J; bases not matched to a gene: 11. The length of the CDR3 is 15 residues. These data also featured in a second study, about T cells in Graves' hyperthyroidism and ophthalmopathy. That study adds: Patients were aged 18 to 65, had disease duration under 2 months, and had newly diagnosed hyperthyroidism.

This receptor was taken from a man aged 25-40 years with Graves disease. This sequence joins TRBV18 and TRBJ2-1, with 8 positions matching TRBD2. The sample in question was peripheral blood mononuclear cells (PBMCs), obtained at new diagnosis, from a patient treated with antithyroid drugs. CDR3 coding DNA: TGTGCCAGCTCTCTAGCGGGCCCCTCGATAAATGAGCAGTTCTTC. Translating gives CASSLAGPSINEQFF. Full variable domain (outside the CDR3, taken from reference TRBV18 and TRBJ2-1): NAGVMQNPRHLVRRRGQEARLRCSPMKGHSHVYWYRQLPEEGLKFMVYLQKENIIDESGMPKERFSAEFPKEGPSILRIQQVVRGDSAAYFCASSLAGPSINEQFFGPGTRLTVL.